This T cell receptor (beta chain) comes out of a study of PD-1 blockade in classical Hodgkin lymphoma. Data came from immunoSEQ multiplex PCR; TCRdb stores just in-frame clones and leaves some out. Of approximately 50,000 clones in the sample, 88% are singletons; the top ten hold around 5%. Relapses following autologous stem cell transplantation were seen in all patients, with brentuximab vedotin exposure varying. Regarding this clone: Its cognate antigen is unknown.

General study points: In CD4+ cells, TCR diversity went up significantly by C4D1, but in CD8+ cells it did not.

This CDR3 contains 14 residues. CDR1 is SGHRS and CDR2 is YFSETQ in the germline V gene. Trimming left V 0 bases short and J 7 bases short, with 14 bases between. The receptor's source is a human donor with classical Hodgkin lymphoma. The chain carries TRBV5-1 and TRBJ2-7; D may be TRBD1 (5 bases). The sample consisted of peripheral blood mononuclear cells (PBMCs), taken before the second cycle of nivolumab. The DNA for the CDR3 is TGCGCCAGCAGCTTGGCGTGGACAAAGCTGGAGCAGTACTTC. Residues: CASSLAWTKLEQYF.